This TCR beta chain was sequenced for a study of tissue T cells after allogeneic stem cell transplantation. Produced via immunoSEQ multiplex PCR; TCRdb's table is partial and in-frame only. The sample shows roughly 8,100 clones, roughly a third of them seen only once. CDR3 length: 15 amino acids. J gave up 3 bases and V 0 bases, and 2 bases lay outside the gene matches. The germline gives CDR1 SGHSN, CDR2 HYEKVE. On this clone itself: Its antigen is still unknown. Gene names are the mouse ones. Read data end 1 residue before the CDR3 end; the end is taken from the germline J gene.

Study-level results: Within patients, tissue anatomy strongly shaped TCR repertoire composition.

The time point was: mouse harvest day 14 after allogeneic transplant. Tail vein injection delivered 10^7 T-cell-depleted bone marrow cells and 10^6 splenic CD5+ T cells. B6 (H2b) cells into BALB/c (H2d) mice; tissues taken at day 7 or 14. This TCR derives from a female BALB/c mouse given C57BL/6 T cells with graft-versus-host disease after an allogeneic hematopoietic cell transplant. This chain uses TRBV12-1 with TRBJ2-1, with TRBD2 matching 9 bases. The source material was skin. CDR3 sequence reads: CASSLRDWVYAEQFF. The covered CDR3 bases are TGTGCCAGCTCTCTCCGGGACTGGGTCTATGCTGAGCAGTTC. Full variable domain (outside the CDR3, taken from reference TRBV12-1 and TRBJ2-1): DSGVVQSPRHIIKEKGGRSVLTCIPISGHSNVVWYQQTLGKELKFLIQHYEKVERDKGFLPSRFSVQQFDDYHSEMNMSALELEDSAMYFCASSLRDWVYAEQFFGPGTRLTVL.